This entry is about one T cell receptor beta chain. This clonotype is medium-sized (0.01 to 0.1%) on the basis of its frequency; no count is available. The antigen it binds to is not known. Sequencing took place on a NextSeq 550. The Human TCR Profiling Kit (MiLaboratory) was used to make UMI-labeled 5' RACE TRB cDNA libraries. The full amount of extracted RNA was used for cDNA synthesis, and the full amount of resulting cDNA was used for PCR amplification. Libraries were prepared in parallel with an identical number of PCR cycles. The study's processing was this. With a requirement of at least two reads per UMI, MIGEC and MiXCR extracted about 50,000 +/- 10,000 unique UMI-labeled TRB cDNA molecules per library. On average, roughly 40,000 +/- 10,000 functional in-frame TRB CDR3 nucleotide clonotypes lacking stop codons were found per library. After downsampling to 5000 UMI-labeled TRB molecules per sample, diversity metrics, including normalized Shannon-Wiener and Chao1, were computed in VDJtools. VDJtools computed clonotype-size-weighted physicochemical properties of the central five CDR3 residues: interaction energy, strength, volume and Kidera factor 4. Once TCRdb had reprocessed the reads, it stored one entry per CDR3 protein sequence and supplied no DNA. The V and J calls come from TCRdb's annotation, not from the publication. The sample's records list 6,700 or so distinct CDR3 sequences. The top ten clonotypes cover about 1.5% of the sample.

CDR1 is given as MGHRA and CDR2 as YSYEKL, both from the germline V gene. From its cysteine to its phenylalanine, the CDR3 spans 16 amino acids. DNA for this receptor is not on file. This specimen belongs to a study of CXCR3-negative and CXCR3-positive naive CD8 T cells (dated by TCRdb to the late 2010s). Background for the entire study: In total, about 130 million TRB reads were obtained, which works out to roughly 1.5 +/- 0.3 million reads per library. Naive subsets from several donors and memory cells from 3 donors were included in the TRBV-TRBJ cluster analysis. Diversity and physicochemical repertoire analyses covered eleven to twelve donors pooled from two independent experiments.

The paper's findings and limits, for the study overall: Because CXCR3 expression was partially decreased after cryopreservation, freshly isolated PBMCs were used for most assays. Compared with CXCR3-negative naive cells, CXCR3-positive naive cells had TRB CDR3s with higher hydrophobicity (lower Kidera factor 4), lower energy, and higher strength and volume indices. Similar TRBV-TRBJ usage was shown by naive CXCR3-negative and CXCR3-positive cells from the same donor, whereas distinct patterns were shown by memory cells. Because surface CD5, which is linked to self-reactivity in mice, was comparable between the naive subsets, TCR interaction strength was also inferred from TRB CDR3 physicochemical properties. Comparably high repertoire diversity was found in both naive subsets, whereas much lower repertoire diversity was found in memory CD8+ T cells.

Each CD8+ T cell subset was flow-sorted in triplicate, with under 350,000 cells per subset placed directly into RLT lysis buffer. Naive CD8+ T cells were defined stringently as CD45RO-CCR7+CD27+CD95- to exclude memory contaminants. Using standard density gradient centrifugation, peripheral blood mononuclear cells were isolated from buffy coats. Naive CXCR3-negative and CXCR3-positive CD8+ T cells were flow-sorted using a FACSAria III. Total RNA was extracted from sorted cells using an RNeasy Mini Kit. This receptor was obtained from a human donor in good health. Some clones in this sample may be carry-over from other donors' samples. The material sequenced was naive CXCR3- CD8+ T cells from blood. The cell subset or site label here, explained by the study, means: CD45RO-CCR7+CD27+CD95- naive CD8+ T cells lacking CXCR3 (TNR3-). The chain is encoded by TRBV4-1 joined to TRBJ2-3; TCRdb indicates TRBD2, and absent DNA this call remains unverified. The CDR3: CASSPGSGLAGDTQYF.